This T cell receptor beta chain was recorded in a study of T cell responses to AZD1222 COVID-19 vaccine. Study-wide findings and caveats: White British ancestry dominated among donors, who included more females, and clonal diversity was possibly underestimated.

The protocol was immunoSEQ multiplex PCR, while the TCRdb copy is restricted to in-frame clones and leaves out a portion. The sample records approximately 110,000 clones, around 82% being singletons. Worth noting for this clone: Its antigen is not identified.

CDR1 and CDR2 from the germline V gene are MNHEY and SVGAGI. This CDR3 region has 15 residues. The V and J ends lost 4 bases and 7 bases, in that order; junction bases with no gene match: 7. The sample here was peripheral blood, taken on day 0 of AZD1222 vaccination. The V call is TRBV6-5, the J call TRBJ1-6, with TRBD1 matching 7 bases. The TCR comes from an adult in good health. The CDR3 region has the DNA TGTGCCAGCAGTTTATCGGGACAGTACAATTCACCCCTCCACTTT. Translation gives CASSLSGQYNSPLHF.